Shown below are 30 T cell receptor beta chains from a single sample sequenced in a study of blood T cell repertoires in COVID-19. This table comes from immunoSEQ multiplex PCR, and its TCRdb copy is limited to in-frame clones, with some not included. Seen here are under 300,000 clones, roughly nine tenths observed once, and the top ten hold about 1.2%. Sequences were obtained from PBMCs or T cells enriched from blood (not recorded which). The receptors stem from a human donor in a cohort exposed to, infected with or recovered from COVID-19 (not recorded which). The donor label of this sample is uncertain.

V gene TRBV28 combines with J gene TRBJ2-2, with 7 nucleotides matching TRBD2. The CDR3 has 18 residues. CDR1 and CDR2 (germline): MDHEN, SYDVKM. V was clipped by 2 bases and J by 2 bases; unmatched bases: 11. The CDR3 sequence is CASSLLTGSGANTGELFF. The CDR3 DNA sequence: TGTGCCAGCAGTTTACTAACGGGGAGCGGGGCTAACACCGGGGAGCTGTTTTTT.

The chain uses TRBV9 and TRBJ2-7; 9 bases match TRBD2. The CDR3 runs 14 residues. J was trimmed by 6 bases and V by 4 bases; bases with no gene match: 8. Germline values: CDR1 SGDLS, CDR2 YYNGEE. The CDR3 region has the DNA TGTGCCAGCAGCCCCTGGACTAGCGACGGCGAGCAGTACTTC. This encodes CASSPWTSDGEQYF. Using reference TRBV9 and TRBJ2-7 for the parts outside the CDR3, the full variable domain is DSGVTQTPKHLITATGQRVTLRCSPRSGDLSVYWYQQSLDQGLQFLIQYYNGEERAKGNILERFSAQQFPDLHSELNLSSLELGDSALYFCASSPWTSDGEQYFGPGTRLTVT.

The CDR3 DNA reads TGTGCCAGCAGCTTACGGGGACTGGGGCCAGATACGCAGTATTTT. This codes for CASSLRGLGPDTQYF. The chain uses TRBV7-8 and TRBJ2-3; a possible D gene is TRBD2 (6 bases). The CDR3 is 15 amino acids. Trimming removed 2 bases from V and 4 bases from J, with 13 bases in between. Germline CDR1 is SGHVS and CDR2 is FQNEAQ.

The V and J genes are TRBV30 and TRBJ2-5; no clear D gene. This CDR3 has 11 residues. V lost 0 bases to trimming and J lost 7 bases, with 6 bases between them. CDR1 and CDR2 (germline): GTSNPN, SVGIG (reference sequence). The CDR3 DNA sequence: TGTGCCTGGAGTGTTCAGGCGACCCAGTACTTC. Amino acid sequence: CAWSVQATQYF.

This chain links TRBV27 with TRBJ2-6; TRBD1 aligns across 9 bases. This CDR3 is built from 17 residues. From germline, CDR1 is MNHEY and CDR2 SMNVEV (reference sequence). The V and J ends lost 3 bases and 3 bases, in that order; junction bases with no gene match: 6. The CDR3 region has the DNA TGTGCCAGCAGTTTGGGGACAGGGAGGAGTGGGGCCAACGTCCTGACTTTC. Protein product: CASSLGTGRSGANVLTF.

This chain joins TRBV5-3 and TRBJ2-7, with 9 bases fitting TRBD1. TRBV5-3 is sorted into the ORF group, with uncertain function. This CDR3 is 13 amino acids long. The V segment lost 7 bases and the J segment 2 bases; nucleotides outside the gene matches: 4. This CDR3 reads CARPTGGTYEQYF. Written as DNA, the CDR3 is TGTGCCAGACCGACAGGGGGAACCTACGAGCAGTACTTC.

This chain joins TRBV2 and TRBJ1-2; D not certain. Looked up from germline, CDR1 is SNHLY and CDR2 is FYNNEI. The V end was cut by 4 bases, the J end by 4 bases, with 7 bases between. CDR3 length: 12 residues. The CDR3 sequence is CASSGQSYGYTF. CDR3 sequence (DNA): TGTGCCAGCAGTGGACAAAGCTATGGCTACACCTTC.

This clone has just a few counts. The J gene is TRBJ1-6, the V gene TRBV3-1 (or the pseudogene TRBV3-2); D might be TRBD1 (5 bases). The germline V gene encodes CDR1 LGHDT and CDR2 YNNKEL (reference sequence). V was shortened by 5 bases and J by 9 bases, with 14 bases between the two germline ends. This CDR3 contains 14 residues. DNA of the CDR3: TGTGCCAGCAGCGCCCAGGGCGGCCTTTCACCCCTCCACTTT. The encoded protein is CASSAQGGLSPLHF.

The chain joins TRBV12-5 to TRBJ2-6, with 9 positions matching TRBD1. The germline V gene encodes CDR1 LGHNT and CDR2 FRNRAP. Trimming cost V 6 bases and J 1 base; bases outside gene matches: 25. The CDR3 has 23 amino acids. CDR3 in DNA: TGTGCTAGTGGCTTTACCGGGCCCCGCCTCTTTGGGGACAGGGAGTCTGGGGCCAACGTCCTGACTTTC. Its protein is CASGFTGPRLFGDRESGANVLTF.

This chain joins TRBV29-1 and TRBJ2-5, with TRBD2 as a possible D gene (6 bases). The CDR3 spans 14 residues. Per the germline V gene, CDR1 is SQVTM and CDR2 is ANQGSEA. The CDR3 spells CAERQSEGLETQYF. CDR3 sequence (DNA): TGCGCCGAGAGGCAATCGGAGGGGTTAGAGACCCAGTACTTC.

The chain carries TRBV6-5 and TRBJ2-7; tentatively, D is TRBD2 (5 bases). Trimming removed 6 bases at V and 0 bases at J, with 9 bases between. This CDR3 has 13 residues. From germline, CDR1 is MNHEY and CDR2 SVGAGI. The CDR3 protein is CASRGASSYEQYF. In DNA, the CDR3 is TGTGCCAGCAGGGGAGCTAGCTCCTACGAGCAGTACTTC.

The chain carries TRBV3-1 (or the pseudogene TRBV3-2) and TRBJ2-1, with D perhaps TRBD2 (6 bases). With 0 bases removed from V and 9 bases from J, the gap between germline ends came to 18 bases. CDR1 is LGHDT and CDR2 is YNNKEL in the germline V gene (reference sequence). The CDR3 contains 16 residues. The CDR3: CASSQEVTFVSGEQFF. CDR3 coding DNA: TGTGCCAGCAGCCAAGAGGTGACCTTCGTTAGCGGTGAGCAGTTCTTC.

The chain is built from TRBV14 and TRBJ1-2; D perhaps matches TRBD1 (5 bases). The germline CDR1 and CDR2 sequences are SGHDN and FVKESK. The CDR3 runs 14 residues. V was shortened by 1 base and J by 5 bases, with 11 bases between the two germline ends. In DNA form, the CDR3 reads TGTGCCAGCAGCCAAGGGGGCTCAACTTATGGCTACACCTTC. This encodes CASSQGGSTYGYTF.

In DNA, the CDR3 is TGTGCCAGCAGTTATACACCGGGACAGGCACGTGAGCAGTTCTTC. As protein: CASSYTPGQAREQFF. The gene calls are TRBV6-5 and TRBJ2-1; 8 bases match TRBD1. V lost 3 bases to trimming and J lost 9 bases; unmatched junction nucleotides: 10. CDR3 length equals 15 residues. CDR1 MNHEY and CDR2 SVGAGI come from the germline V gene.

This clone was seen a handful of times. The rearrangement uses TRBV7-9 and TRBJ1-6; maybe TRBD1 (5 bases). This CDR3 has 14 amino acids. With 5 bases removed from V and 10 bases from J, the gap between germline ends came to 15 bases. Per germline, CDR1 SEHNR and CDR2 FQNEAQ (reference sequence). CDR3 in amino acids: CASSPGRGESPLHF. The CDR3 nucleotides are TGTGCCAGCAGCCCAGGGAGGGGAGAGTCACCCCTCCACTTT.

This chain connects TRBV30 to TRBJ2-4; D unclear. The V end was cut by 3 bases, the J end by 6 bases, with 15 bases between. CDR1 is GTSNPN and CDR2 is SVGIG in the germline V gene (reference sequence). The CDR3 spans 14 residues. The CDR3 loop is CAWSPSKKGNIQYF. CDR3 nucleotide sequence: TGTGCCTGGAGCCCTAGTAAAAAAGGAAACATTCAGTACTTC.

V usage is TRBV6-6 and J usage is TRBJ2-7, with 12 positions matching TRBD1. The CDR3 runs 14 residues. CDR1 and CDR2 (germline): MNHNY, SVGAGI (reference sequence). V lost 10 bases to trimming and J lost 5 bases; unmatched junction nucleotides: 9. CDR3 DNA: TGTGCCACCCGGCCGGGACAGGGGGCAAACGAGCAGTACTTC. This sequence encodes CATRPGQGANEQYF.

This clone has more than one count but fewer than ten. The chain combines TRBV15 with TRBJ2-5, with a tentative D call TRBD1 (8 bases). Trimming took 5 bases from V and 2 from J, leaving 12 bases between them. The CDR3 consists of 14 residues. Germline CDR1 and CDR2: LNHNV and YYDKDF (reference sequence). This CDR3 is CATSGGDRQETQYF. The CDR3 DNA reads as TGTGCCACCAGCGGGGGGGACAGGCAAGAGACCCAGTACTTC.

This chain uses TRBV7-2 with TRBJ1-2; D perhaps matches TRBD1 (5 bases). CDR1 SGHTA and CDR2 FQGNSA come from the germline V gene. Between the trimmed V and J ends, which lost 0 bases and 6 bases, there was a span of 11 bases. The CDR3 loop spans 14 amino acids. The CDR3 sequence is CASSLARQGHGYTF. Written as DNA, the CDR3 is TGTGCCAGCAGCTTAGCGCGGCAGGGTCATGGCTACACCTTC.

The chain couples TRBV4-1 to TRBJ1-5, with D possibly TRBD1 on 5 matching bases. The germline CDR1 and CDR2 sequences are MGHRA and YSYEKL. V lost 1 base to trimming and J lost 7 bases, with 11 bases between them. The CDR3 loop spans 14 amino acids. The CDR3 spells CASSQGQKKQPQHF. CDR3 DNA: TGCGCCAGCAGCCAAGGACAGAAGAAGCAGCCCCAGCATTTT.

The CDR3 coding sequence is TGTGCCAGTAGTTCTCTAGACAGGGATGCCGGGGAGCTGTTTTTT. Its protein product is CASSSLDRDAGELFF. The genes are TRBV19 and TRBJ2-2, with TRBD1 matching 7 bases. V lost 5 bases to trimming and J lost 6 bases; unmatched junction nucleotides: 9. The germline V gene encodes CDR1 LNHDA and CDR2 SQIVND (reference sequence). There are 15 residues in the CDR3.

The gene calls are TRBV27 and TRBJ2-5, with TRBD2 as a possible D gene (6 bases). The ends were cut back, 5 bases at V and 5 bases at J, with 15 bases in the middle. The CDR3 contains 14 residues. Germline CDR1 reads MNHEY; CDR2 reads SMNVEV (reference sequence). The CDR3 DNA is TGTGCCAGCAGTCCGCCTGGGGGACTGGAGACCCAGTACTTC. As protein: CASSPPGGLETQYF.

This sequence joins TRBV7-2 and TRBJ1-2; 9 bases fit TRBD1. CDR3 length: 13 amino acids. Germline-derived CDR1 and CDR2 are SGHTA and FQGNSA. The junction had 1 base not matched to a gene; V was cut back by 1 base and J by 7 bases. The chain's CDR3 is CASSLGTGAGYTF. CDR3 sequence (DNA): TGTGCCAGCAGCTTAGGGACAGGGGCTGGCTACACCTTC. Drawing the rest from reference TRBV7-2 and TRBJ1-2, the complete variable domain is GAGVSQSPSNKVTEKGKDVELRCDPISGHTALYWYRQSLGQGLEFLIYFQGNSAPDKSGLPSDRFSAERTGGSVSTLTIQRTQQEDSAVYLCASSLGTGAGYTFGSGTRLTVV.

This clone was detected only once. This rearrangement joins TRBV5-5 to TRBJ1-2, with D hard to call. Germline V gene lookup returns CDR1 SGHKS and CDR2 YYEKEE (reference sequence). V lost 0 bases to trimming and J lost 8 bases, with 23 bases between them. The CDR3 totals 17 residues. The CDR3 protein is CASSLADIFREARGYTF. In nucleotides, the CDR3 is TGTGCCAGCAGCTTGGCTGATATTTTTCGGGAAGCCCGGGGCTACACCTTC.

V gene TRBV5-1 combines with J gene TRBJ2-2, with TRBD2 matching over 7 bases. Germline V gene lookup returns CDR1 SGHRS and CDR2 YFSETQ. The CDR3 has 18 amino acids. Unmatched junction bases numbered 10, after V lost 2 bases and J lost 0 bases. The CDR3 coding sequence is TGCGCCAGCAGCTTTGTAGGTGGCGGGGGTGCGAACACCGGGGAGCTGTTTTTT. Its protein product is CASSFVGGGGANTGELFF.

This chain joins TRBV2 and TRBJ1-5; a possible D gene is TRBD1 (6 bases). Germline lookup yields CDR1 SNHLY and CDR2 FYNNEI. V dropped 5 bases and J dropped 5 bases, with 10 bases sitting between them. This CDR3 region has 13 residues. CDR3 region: CASSYRTDQPQHF. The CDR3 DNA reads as TGTGCCAGCAGTTACCGGACAGATCAGCCCCAGCATTTT.

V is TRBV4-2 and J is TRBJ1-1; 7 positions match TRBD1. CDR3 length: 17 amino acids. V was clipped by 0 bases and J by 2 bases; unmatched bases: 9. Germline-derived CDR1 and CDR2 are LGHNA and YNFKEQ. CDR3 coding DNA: TGTGCCAGCAGCCAAGAGGCAAGGGGGCCGCAAAACACTGAAGCTTTCTTT. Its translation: CASSQEARGPQNTEAFF.

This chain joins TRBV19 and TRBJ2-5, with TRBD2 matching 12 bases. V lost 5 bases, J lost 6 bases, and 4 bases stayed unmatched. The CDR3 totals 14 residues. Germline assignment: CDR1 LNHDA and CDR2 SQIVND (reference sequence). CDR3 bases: TGTGCCAGTAGTTGGCTAGCGGGGGGGAAGACCCAGTACTTC. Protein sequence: CASSWLAGGKTQYF.

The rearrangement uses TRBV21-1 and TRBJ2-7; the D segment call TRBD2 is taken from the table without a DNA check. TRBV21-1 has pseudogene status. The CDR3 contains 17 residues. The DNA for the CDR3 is TGTGCCAGCAGCAACGGCCCCATCGGGGCGGGGATCGACGAGCAGTACTTC. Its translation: CASSNGPIGAGIDEQYF.

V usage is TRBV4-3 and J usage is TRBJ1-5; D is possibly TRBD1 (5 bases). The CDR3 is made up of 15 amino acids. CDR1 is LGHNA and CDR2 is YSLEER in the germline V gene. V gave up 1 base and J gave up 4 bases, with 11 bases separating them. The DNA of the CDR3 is TGCGCCAGCAGCCAAGTCGGGGGGTTTAATCAGCCCCAGCATTTT. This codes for CASSQVGGFNQPQHF.